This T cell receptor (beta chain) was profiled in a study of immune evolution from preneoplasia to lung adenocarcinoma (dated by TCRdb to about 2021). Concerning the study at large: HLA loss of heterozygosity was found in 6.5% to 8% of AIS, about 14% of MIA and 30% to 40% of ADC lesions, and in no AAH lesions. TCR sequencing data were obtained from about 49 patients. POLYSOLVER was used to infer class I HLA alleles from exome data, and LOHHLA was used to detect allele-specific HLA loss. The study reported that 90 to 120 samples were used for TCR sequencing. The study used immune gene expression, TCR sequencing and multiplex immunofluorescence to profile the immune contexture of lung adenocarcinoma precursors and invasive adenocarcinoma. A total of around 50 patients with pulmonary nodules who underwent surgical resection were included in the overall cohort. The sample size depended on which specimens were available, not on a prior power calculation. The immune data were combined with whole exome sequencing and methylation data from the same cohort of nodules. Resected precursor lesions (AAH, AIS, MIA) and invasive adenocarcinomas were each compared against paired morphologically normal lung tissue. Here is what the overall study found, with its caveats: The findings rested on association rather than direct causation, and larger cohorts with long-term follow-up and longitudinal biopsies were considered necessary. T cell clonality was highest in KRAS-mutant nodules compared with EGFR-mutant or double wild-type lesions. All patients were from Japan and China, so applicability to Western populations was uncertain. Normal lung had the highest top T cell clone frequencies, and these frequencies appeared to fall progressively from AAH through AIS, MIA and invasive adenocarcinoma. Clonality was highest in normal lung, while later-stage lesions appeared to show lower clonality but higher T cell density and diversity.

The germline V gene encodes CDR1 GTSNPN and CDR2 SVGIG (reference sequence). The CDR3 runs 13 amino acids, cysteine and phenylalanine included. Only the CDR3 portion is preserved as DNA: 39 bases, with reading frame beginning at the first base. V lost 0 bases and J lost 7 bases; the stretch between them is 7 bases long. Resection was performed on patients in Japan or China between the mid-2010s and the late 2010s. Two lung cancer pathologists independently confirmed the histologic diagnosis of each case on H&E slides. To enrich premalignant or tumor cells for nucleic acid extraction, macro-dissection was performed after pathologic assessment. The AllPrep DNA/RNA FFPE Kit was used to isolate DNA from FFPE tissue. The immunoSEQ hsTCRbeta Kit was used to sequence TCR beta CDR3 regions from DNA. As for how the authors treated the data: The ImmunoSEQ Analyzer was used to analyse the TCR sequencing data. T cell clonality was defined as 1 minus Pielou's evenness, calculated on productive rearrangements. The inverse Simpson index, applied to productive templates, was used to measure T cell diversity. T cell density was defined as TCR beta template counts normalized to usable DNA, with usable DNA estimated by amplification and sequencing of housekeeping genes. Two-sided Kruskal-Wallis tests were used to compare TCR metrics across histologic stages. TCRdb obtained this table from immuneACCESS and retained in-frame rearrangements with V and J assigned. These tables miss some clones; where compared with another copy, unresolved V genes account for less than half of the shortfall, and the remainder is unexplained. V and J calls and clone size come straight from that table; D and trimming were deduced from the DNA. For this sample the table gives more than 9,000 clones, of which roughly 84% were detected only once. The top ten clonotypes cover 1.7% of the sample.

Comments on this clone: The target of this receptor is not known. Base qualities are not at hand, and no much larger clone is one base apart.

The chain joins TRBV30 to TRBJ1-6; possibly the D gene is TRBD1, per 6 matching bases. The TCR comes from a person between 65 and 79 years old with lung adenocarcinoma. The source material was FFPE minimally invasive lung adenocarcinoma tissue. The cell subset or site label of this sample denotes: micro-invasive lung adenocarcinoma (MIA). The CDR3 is CAWSVGGNSPLHF. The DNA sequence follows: TGTGCCTGGAGTGTAGGGGGGAATTCACCCCTCCACTTT.